The entry that follows covers one TCR beta chain sequence. The target antigen is unknown. This record belongs to a study of shared clonotypes between healthy human individuals. Study outcomes and limitations: Unshared clonotypes carried lower generation probabilities than those common to all four donors. Naive CD4 clonotypes were shared across a handful of donors at about 5%. Sequencing of the sorted subsets was shown by rarefaction to be incomplete despite large depth.

The CDR3 consists of 15 residues. V shed 2 bases and J shed 1 base, with 10 bases lying between them. Germline CDR1 reads MNHEY; CDR2 reads SMNVEV (reference sequence). Profiling relied on immunoSEQ multiplex PCR, and the TCRdb table lists in-frame clones only, not all of them. The data contain about 1 million clones, approximately 80% of them singletons. Subsets obtained from CD4+ cells comprised CD45RA+ naive and CD45RA-negative memory cells. The rearrangement joins TRBV27 to TRBJ2-3; D is unclear. The specimen sequenced was memory CD4+ T cells from PBMCs. Subset noted: CD45RA-negative fraction. This TCR came from a man younger than 35 in good health. Some clones in this sample may be carry-over from other donors' samples. The CDR3 sequence: CASSLGWQGTDTQYF. The CDR3 coding sequence is TGTGCCAGCAGTTTAGGTTGGCAGGGCACAGATACGCAGTATTTT.